This TCR beta chain was profiled in a study of shared clonotypes between healthy human individuals (dated by TCRdb to 2018 to 2020). Regarding the complete study: The cohort comprised a couple of women and a few men aged 18 to 49 years. To estimate repertoire size and how much clonotypes are shared between individuals, the study performed deep sequencing of blood TCR repertoires from a few healthy adults. Per donor, leukapheresis produced somewhere between about 0.8 and 9 billion PBMCs. To increase sequencing depth and limit assay-specific biases, different laboratories used diverse techniques to prepare libraries and sequence TCR repertoires. For each donor, CD4 naive and CD4 memory were each given three plates, CD8 naive was given two plates, and CD8 memory was given one plate.

The donors were healthy, HIV-negative adults with no recently reported acute infections or vaccinations. Every donor was a Caucasian adult living in Nashville, Tennessee, USA. Magnetic negative selection was used to enrich CD4+ T cells, after which naive cells were positively selected on CD45RA and the negative fraction became the memory subset. Blood was collected by leukapheresis, and PBMCs were isolated by Ficoll-Histopaque density gradient centrifugation and then cryopreserved in liquid nitrogen vapor phase. Analytical flow cytometry was used to check the purity and quantity of each magnetically sorted T cell population. From each sorted fraction, genomic DNA was isolated and quantified by UV absorbance on a Nanodrop 2000c. Many counts were recorded for this clone. The antigen it recognizes is unknown. Per-nucleotide qualities are absent, and no much larger clonotype sits a single base away. The CDR3 spans 15 residues, from the cysteine through the phenylalanine. Only the CDR3 portion is preserved as DNA: 45 bases, with reading frame beginning at the first base. V is shortened by 1 base, J by 1 base, and the region joining them spans 13 bases. From a lookup of the germline V gene, CDR1 and CDR2 are SQVTM and ANQGSEA.

Results and caveats for the whole study, not just this receptor: Even with the large sequencing depth, rarefaction of the sorted-subset datasets indicated that sequencing was incomplete. Larger estimated clonotype richness was generally found for naive subsets than for memory subsets. Based on pairwise subsampling, the degree of clonotype sharing among donors was expected to be affected by sequencing depth. Higher generation probabilities were observed for clonotypes shared by all four sorted-subset donors than for non-shared clonotypes. The small number of donors limited the genetic and exposure-history diversity represented. Across a handful of donors, about 4.5% of naive CD4, approximately 3.5% of naive CD8, around 2.1% of memory CD4, and roughly 0.41% of memory CD8 clonotypes were shared. Sampling was restricted to blood, and TCR repertoires in tissues likely differ from the TCR repertoires found in blood.

Using the deep immunoSEQ assay, multiplex PCR amplified TCR CDR3 regions from genomic DNA. Extracted genomic DNA from each cell subset was spread evenly across all wells of several immunoSEQ 96-well plates, with each plate serving as a replicate. For sorted subsets, roughly 200 ng of genomic DNA, equivalent to tens of thousands of T cell genomes, went into each replicate PCR. Purified libraries were quantified with a Qubit 3.0 fluorometer, sized on a Bioanalyzer 2100, and re-quantified with the KAPA Library Quantification kit. Each immunoSEQ 96-well plate was sequenced on its own single-read 150-cycle Illumina NextSeq 550 flow cell. Under the source paper's analysis protocol: Because the immunoSEQ output held only junctional sequences and lacked quality scores, the filtering could not match the filtering applied to full-length reads. Sequences were annotated with PyIR, a Python wrapper for IgBLAST v1.9, using IMGT germline references to assign V/J genes and CDR3. Reads were removed for weak V/J assignments (E-value above 1e-6), missing CDR3, stop codons, out-of-frame junctions, or ambiguous translated residues. A V3J clonotype was defined by an identical inferred V gene, J gene, and CDR3 amino acid sequence. Percentage overlap between repertoires was computed as shared unique clonotypes divided by the size of the smaller repertoire. Three approaches were used to assess repertoire richness: RTK rarefaction, the Chao1 estimator, and Recon v2.1 estimates of unobserved clonotypes. OLGA was used to compute generation probabilities for all TCRbeta clonotypes that the gDNA method yielded from four donors. Here the immuneACCESS table is served through TCRdb, limited to in-frame sequences with V and J called. Missing clones are a known gap in these copies; in checked studies unresolved V genes cover under half, and the rest lacks a known reason. V and J calls and clone size follow that table, whereas D and trimming were derived from the DNA. The sample has approximately 1.1 million clones on record, 75% to 80% of them singletons. The ten top clones hold approximately 0.5% of the sample.

The source material was memory CD4+ T cells from PBMCs. The sample's cell subset or site label, decoded: CD45RA-negative fraction. This sequence uses TRBV29-1 and TRBJ1-1, and perhaps TRBD1 as D gene, on 5 matching bases. The sequence was collected from a man younger than 35 in good health. Some clones in this sample may be carry-over from other donors' samples. The CDR3 region has the sequence CSVEAQAPPNTEAFF. Read as DNA, the sequence is TGCAGCGTTGAAGCACAGGCCCCTCCGAACACTGAAGCTTTCTTT.